What follows are 21 T cell receptor beta chains derived from one specimen sequenced in a study of T cells in Graves' hyperthyroidism and ophthalmopathy. It was RNA transcripts that yielded the amplified TCR beta CDR3 regions. Initially, a first-round RT-PCR of the TCR CDR3 employed the HTBI primer set. Via MiXCR, TCRdb re-called the multiplex PCR reads, giving one row per CDR3 protein. The repertoire includes 480,000 or so distinct CDR3 sequences, approximately 15% of them detected once, and about a sixth sits in the top ten. Input material: blood. The receptors here all came from a young woman with Graves' hyperthyroidism.

The chain has TRBV7-9 and TRBJ1-1; 7 nucleotides line up with TRBD1. V dropped 5 bases and J dropped 3; count of bases not matched to a gene: 9. The CDR3 runs 15 residues. From germline, CDR1 is SEHNR and CDR2 FQNEAQ (reference sequence). The CDR3 DNA reads as TGTGCCAGCAGCCCCCAATTCAGGGGGGACACTGAAGCTTTCTTT. Encoded protein: CASSPQFRGDTEAFF.

This clonotype has ten or more counts. For the CDR3, the DNA is TGCGCCAGCAGCCAAGGGCCCCCCACAGGGCACGGTAACTATGGCTACACCTTC. Translated, it gives CASSQGPPTGHGNYGYTF. This rearrangement joins TRBV4-1 to TRBJ1-2; tentatively, D is TRBD1 (6 bases). The CDR3 contains 18 residues. V shed 1 base and J shed 1 base, with 19 bases lying between them. Germline assignment: CDR1 MGHRA and CDR2 YSYEKL.

This clonotype occurred a few times. V usage is TRBV28 and J usage is TRBJ1-5; D remains unclear. There are 15 residues in the CDR3. Germline loops: CDR1 MDHEN, CDR2 SYDVKM. V lost 2 bases and J lost 11, with 19 bases in between. The DNA for the CDR3 is TGTGCCAGCAGTTTACCCCAAAGGACTGGCCGAGCCCAGCATTTT. Translated, it gives CASSLPQRTGRAQHF.

Written as DNA, the CDR3 is TGCAGCGTCCAGGGTGCGTGGAGCACTGAAGCTTTCTTT. Translation: CSVQGAWSTEAFF. The chain employs TRBV29-1 and TRBJ1-1; maybe TRBD1 (5 bases). Germline CDR1 reads SQVTM; CDR2 reads ANQGSEA. CDR3 size: 13 residues. V was cut by 6 bases and J by 4 bases, with 15 bases left in between.

Many counts were recorded for this clonotype. J is TRBJ2-7 and V is TRBV6-1; D call uncertain. The germline V and J ends were trimmed by 0 bases and 2 bases, with 8 bases remaining between them. This CDR3 contains 14 residues. Germline CDR1 MNHNS, CDR2 SASEGT. CDR3 sequence reads: CASSEALQAYEQYF. The CDR3 DNA follows: TGTGCCAGCAGTGAAGCGCTTCAGGCCTACGAGCAGTACTTC.

The rearrangement uses TRBV27 and TRBJ2-7; TRBD2 aligns across 10 bases. This CDR3 is built from 18 residues. V shed 2 bases, J shed 2 bases, and the junction held 12 bases outside the gene matches. Germline CDR1 MNHEY, CDR2 SMNVEV (reference sequence). CDR3 amino acids: CASSLRASGSTPPYEQYF. The CDR3 DNA is TGTGCCAGCAGTTTAAGGGCTAGCGGGAGTACCCCCCCCTACGAGCAGTACTTC.

This clonotype occurred a few times. The chain combines TRBV27 with TRBJ1-4; no clear D. Per germline, CDR1 MNHEY and CDR2 SMNVEV (reference sequence). This CDR3 is built from 13 residues. V lost 6 bases and J lost 11, with 16 bases in between. CDR3 nucleotides: TGTGCCAGCAGCCCCCCGAGGATCGGCAAACTGTTTTTT. Translating it yields CASSPPRIGKLFF. Full variable domain (rest looked up from reference TRBV27 and TRBJ1-4): EAQVTQNPRYLITVTGKKLTVTCSQNMNHEYMSWYRQDPGLGLRQIYYSMNVEVTDKGDVPEGYKVSRKEKRNFPLILESPSPNQTSLYFCASSPPRIGKLFFGSGTQLSVL.

There are many counts of this clonotype. The chain is built from TRBV25-1 and TRBJ2-2; TRBD1 agrees at 7 bases. Unmatched junction bases numbered 9, after V lost 1 base and J lost 1 base. This CDR3 spans 18 amino acids. Per the germline V gene, CDR1 is MGHDK and CDR2 is SYGVNS. The CDR3 here is CASSESARQGWNTGELFF. CDR3 sequence (DNA): TGTGCCAGCAGTGAATCTGCCAGACAGGGCTGGAACACCGGGGAGCTGTTTTTT.

This clonotype was seen only once. The chain is built from TRBV28 and TRBJ2-7; tentatively, D is TRBD1 (6 bases). V lost 3 bases to trimming and J lost 4 bases, with 16 bases between them. The CDR3 extends over 15 amino acids. From germline, CDR1 is MDHEN and CDR2 SYDVKM. The CDR3 nucleotides read TGTGCCAGCAGTTTCTACCTACAGGGACCTTACGAGCAGTACTTC. It specifies CASSFYLQGPYEQYF.

In its sample, this clonotype was seen many times. J is TRBJ2-4 and V is TRBV19; 7 bases line up with TRBD1. Losses at the gene ends were 5 bases for V and 2 bases for J; bases not matched to a gene: 9. The germline CDR1 and CDR2 sequences are LNHDA and SQIVND (reference sequence). The CDR3 runs 16 residues. Here the CDR3 reads CASSPARQGTKNIQYF. In DNA form, the CDR3 reads TGTGCCAGTAGTCCGGCTCGACAGGGCACCAAAAACATTCAGTACTTC. Drawing the rest from reference TRBV19 and TRBJ2-4, the complete variable domain is DGGITQSPKYLFRKEGQNVTLSCEQNLNHDAMYWYRQDPGQGLRLIYYSQIVNDFQKGDIAEGYSVSREKKESFPLTVTSAQKNPTAFYLCASSPARQGTKNIQYFGAGTRLSVL.

This rearrangement joins TRBV19 to TRBJ1-4; 10 bases line up with TRBD1. The CDR3 runs to 14 residues. Germline CDR1 is LNHDA and CDR2 is SQIVND (reference sequence). Germline trimming cut 6 bases from V and 5 bases from J; bases unmatched to any gene: 3. The CDR3 DNA is TGTGCCAGTAGCGGGGACAGGGGAAATGAAAAACTGTTTTTT. This translates into CASSGDRGNEKLFF. The variable domain in full, with the rest retrieved from reference TRBV19 and TRBJ1-4, is DGGITQSPKYLFRKEGQNVTLSCEQNLNHDAMYWYRQDPGQGLRLIYYSQIVNDFQKGDIAEGYSVSREKKESFPLTVTSAQKNPTAFYLCASSGDRGNEKLFFGSGTQLSVL.

Ten or more counts support this clonotype. The chain employs TRBV30 and TRBJ1-4, with 7 bases that match TRBD1. There are 13 residues in the CDR3. CDR1 and CDR2 from the germline V gene are GTSNPN and SVGIG (reference sequence). CDR3 protein: CAHQGDRGEKLFF. DNA of the CDR3: TGTGCTCACCAGGGGGATAGGGGGGAAAAACTGTTTTTT.

Points on this clonotype: Relative to the germline gene, one junction end is altered; a read error may explain this. The chain combines TRBV12-3 or TRBV12-4 with TRBJ2-5, with D possibly matching TRBD2 (6 bases). The CDR3 runs 14 residues. The CDR3 sequence: CASRLAAYQETQYF. Here the CDR3 DNA reads TGTGCCAGCAGGTTAGCGGCGTACCAAGAGACCCAGTACTTC.

The table lists this clonotype with a few counts. The chain is built from TRBV20-1 and TRBJ2-1; 9 bases line up with TRBD1. CDR1 is DFQATT, CDR2 SNEGSKA, per germline (reference sequence). Trimming took 5 bases from V and 7 from J; bases not matched to a gene: 6. CDR3 size: 13 residues. CDR3 region: CSADPTGGNEQFF. The CDR3 nucleotides read TGCAGTGCTGATCCGACAGGGGGTAATGAGCAGTTCTTC.

Ten or more counts support this clonotype. The genes are TRBV12-3 or TRBV12-4 and TRBJ1-2; D ambiguous. The CDR3 length is 14 residues. With 7 bases removed from V and 0 bases from J, the gap between germline ends came to 12 bases. The DNA for the CDR3 is TGTGCCAGCACCGTAGGGCCTGCTAACTATGGCTACACCTTC. This sequence encodes CASTVGPANYGYTF.

Of note for this clonotype: One base away lies a much larger clone, so this may be a sequencing read error. The rearrangement links TRBV6-2 or TRBV6-3 to TRBJ2-3; no firm D call. Trimming stripped 11 bases from V and 6 bases from J, with 18 bases between. The CDR3 runs to 13 residues. Germline assignment: CDR1 MNHEY and CDR2 SVGEGT. The CDR3: CAGLVALRDTQYF. The CDR3 nucleotides read TGTGCCGGCTTAGTTGCGCTCAGGGATACGCAGTATTTT.

A few counts support this clonotype. The chain joins TRBV30 to TRBJ1-1; 8 bases match TRBD1. The CDR3 runs 15 residues. J gave up 1 base and V 4 bases, and 8 bases lay outside the gene matches. Germline V gives CDR1 GTSNPN, CDR2 SVGIG (reference sequence). The CDR3 DNA sequence: TGTGCCTGGAAGAGGCCCCAGGGGGCGAACACTGAAGCTTTCTTT. This encodes CAWKRPQGANTEAFF.

The V and J genes are TRBV12-3 or TRBV12-4 and TRBJ2-1, with a weak D call TRBD2 (5 bases). The CDR3 is made up of 14 amino acids. V dropped 7 bases and J dropped 6 bases, with 16 bases sitting between them. The CDR3 sequence is CASKGQYGSNEQFF. DNA of the CDR3: TGTGCCAGCAAAGGCCAGTATGGGAGCAATGAGCAGTTCTTC.

This clonotype has a count of ten or more. The chain joins TRBV5-1 to TRBJ1-1; TRBD1 is a possible D gene (5 bases). Trimming took 7 bases from V and 7 from J, leaving 20 bases between them. The CDR3 sequence is 14 residues long. Per the germline V gene, CDR1 is SGHRS and CDR2 is YFSETQ. CDR3 bases: TGCGCCAGCGGGGCCTACGGTACCGGCAATGAAGCTTTCTTT. Amino acids: CASGAYGTGNEAFF.

This clonotype was observed at least ten times. The chain carries TRBV5-1 and TRBJ1-2; D might be TRBD1 (6 bases). V was clipped by 5 bases and J by 3 bases, with 11 bases between them. In germline, CDR1 is SGHRS, CDR2 YFSETQ. The CDR3 has 13 residues. The DNA for the CDR3 is TGCGCCAGCAGTAGGACAGCCGACTATGGCTACACCTTC. It codes for CASSRTADYGYTF.

This clonotype was seen many times. The gene calls are TRBV13 and TRBJ2-7; D is possibly TRBD1 (6 bases). The CDR3 is 15 amino acids. CDR1 PRHDT and CDR2 FYEKMQ come from the germline V gene (reference sequence). V gave up 5 bases and J gave up 3 bases, with 17 bases separating them. The CDR3 sequence: CASSGGIGLVYEQYF. Written as DNA, the CDR3 is TGTGCCAGCAGCGGGGGCATCGGTTTGGTCTACGAGCAGTACTTC.